These T cell receptor beta chains were read from a single sample in a study of cytomegalovirus exposure and HLA in healthy donors. Assay used: immunoSEQ multiplex PCR; TCRdb lists only in-frame clones, some missing. The sample lists approximately 150,000 clones; approximately 9% were seen once. Sequencing was done on a sample of PBMCs. Source of these receptors: a male donor in good health and CMV-seronegative. The CDR3 runs from the conserved cysteine through the conserved F or W. The order of the fields is clone size, V gene, J gene, D gene, CDR3 protein, CDR3 DNA. D genes are given only for firm matches. A row's size may be missing; if present it is once, few, many or a size class.

few	TRBV6-5	TRBJ2-6	TRBD1	CASGQGVSGANVLTF	TGTGCCAGCGGCCAGGGGGTTTCTGGGGCCAACGTCCTGACTTTC
few	TRBV15	TRBJ2-2	.	CATSRDLTGELFF	TGTGCCACCAGCAGAGATTTAACCGGGGAGCTGTTTTTT
.	TRBV7-6	TRBJ2-7	TRBD1	CASSLDGTGTGYREQYF	TGTGCCAGCAGCTTAGACGGGACCGGGACAGGCTACCGCGAGCAGTACTTC
.	TRBV9	TRBJ2-2	TRBD1	CASSPLDRGRTGELFF	TGTGCCAGCAGCCCTCTTGACAGGGGGCGCACCGGGGAGCTGTTTTTT
few	TRBV4-2	TRBJ1-2	.	CASSQPGYGYTF	TGTGCCAGCAGCCAACCAGGTTATGGCTACACCTTC
few	TRBV29-1	TRBJ1-2	.	CSVAKAGYTF	TGCAGCGTTGCTAAAGCGGGCTACACCTTC
few	TRBV2	TRBJ2-7	TRBD1	CASSPGDRPSYEQYF	TGTGCCAGCAGTCCCGGGGACAGACCCTCCTACGAGCAGTACTTC
few	TRBV6-5	TRBJ2-3	TRBD2	CASSYTGLYTDTQYF	TGTGCCAGCAGTTACACGGGACTATACACAGATACGCAGTATTTT
.	TRBV29-1	TRBJ2-1	.	CSVEEGRGGNYNEQFF	TGCAGCGTTGAAGAGGGAAGGGGGGGGAACTACAATGAGCAGTTCTTC
few	TRBV29-1	TRBJ2-5	.	CSVVRETQYF	TGCAGCGTTGTACGGGAGACCCAGTACTTC
few	TRBV6-5	TRBJ1-1	.	CASRVPGNTEAFF	TGTGCCAGCAGGGTTCCGGGGAACACTGAAGCTTTCTTT
few	TRBV5-1	TRBJ2-5	TRBD2	CASSFGGRGETQYF	TGCGCCAGCAGCTTCGGGGGGAGGGGAGAGACCCAGTACTTC
few	TRBV28	TRBJ2-7	TRBD1	CASSPPGQPYEQYF	TGTGCCAGCAGTCCCCCGGGACAGCCCTACGAGCAGTACTTC
.	TRBV19	TRBJ2-7	.	CASGWATGSSYEQYF	TGTGCCAGCGGATGGGCGACAGGAAGCTCCTACGAGCAGTACTTC
.	TRBV7-9	TRBJ1-3	TRBD1	CASSPGTGTGNTIYF	TGTGCCAGCAGCCCCGGGACAGGGACTGGAAACACCATATATTTT
.	TRBV5-1	TRBJ1-1	TRBD1	CASSLGQGAQNTEAFF	TGCGCCAGCAGCTTGGGTCAGGGGGCCCAGAACACTGAAGCTTTCTTT
.	TRBV28	TRBJ1-4	.	CASSLFGRFSVF	TGTGCCAGTAGTTTATTCGGCAGGTTTTCTGTTTTT
few	TRBV7-9	TRBJ2-3	.	CASSLLDFADTQYF	TGTGCCAGCAGCTTACTAGACTTTGCAGATACGCAGTATTTT
.	TRBV6-5	TRBJ2-7	TRBD1	CASSYSAGGYEQYF	TGTGCCAGCAGTTACTCCGCAGGGGGCTACGAGCAGTACTTC
few	TRBV6-5	TRBJ2-3	.	CASSYDGGTDTQYF	TGTGCCAGCAGTTACGACGGGGGCACAGATACGCAGTATTTT
few	TRBV14	TRBJ2-5	TRBD1	CASSKIVGTGWGETQYF	TGTGCCAGCAGCAAAATCGTTGGGACAGGGTGGGGAGAGACCCAGTACTTC
.	TRBV19	TRBJ2-1	TRBD1	CASRGAGGTEQFF	TGTGCCAGTAGGGGAGCAGGGGGCACTGAGCAGTTCTTC
few	TRBV6-5	TRBJ2-7	TRBD2	CASSYRGLAGVEQYF	TGTGCCAGCAGTTACCGGGGACTAGCGGGAGTTGAGCAGTACTTC
.	TRBV28	TRBJ1-5	.	CASVSGEALNQPQHF	TGTGCCAGCGTCTCGGGGGAGGCCTTAAATCAGCCCCAGCATTTT
.	TRBV4-3	TRBJ1-1	.	CASSRDSLIRGTYTEAFF	TGCGCCAGCAGCCGAGACTCCCTTATCAGGGGCACATACACTGAAGCTTTCTTT
.	TRBV28	TRBJ1-2	.	CASSLGSGLFGGYGYTF	TGTGCCAGCAGTTTAGGGTCCGGACTTTTCGGAGGCTATGGCTACACCTTC
.	TRBV2	TRBJ2-4	TRBD1	CARTGSKNIQYF	TGTGCCAGGACAGGGTCCAAAAACATTCAGTACTTC
.	TRBV28	TRBJ2-1	TRBD1	CASSLYGTGHYNEQFF	TGTGCCAGCAGTTTATACGGGACAGGACACTACAATGAGCAGTTCTTC
.	TRBV4-2	TRBJ1-1	.	CASSQGGRTEAFF	TGTGCCAGCAGCCAAGGGGGCCGCACTGAAGCTTTCTTT
few	TRBV7-3	TRBJ1-6	.	CASSPAEGSPLHF	TGTGCCAGCAGCCCTGCGGAGGGTTCACCCCTCCACTTT
.	TRBV5-6	TRBJ1-6	.	CASSLLPESNSPLHF	TGTGCCAGCAGCTTACTCCCCGAGTCTAATTCACCCCTCCACTTT
.	TRBV6-1	TRBJ2-2	.	CASVTNTGELFF	TGTGCCAGCGTAACGAACACCGGGGAGCTGTTTTTT
.	TRBV7-9	TRBJ2-2	.	CASSLLRARTGELFF	TGTGCCAGCAGCTTATTGCGGGCGAGGACCGGGGAGCTGTTTTTT
.	TRBV27	TRBJ2-7	.	CASSLDRGSYEQYF	TGTGCCAGCAGTTTAGACCGGGGGTCGTACGAGCAGTACTTC
few	TRBV5-1	TRBJ1-3	.	CASTPGKGSGNTIYF	TGCGCCAGCACCCCCGGGAAGGGCTCTGGAAACACCATATATTTT
.	TRBV28	TRBJ1-1	TRBD1	CAGTGGGRTEAFF	TGTGCTGGGACAGGGGGCGGGAGGACTGAAGCTTTCTTT
few	TRBV7-2	TRBJ1-5	.	CASSRVGGANQPQHF	TGTGCCAGCAGCAGAGTTGGGGGCGCCAATCAGCCCCAGCATTTT
few	TRBV7-9	TRBJ2-2	.	CASSWSRNTGELFF	TGTGCCAGCAGCTGGTCCAGGAACACCGGGGAGCTGTTTTTT
.	TRBV7-9	TRBJ2-3	.	CASSPLLDSARTDTQYF	TGTGCCAGCAGCCCTCTGCTGGACTCCGCCCGAACAGATACGCAGTATTTT
few	TRBV18	TRBJ1-3	.	CASSPPAGLGNTIYF	TGTGCCAGCTCACCGCCGGCGGGTCTAGGAAACACCATATATTTT
.	TRBV27	TRBJ2-5	.	CASSLYSSVEETQYF	TGTGCCAGCAGTTTATATTCTTCGGTAGAAGAGACCCAGTACTTC
few	TRBV6-5	TRBJ2-3	.	CASSYAGSTDTQYF	TGTGCCAGCAGTTACGCGGGAAGCACAGATACGCAGTATTTT
.	TRBV4-3	TRBJ2-3	.	CASSQDRFRGMTDTQYF	TGCGCCAGCAGCCAAGATAGGTTCCGGGGGATGACAGATACGCAGTATTTT
few	TRBV28	TRBJ1-2	TRBD1	CASSKNRGHYGYTF	TGTGCCAGCAGTAAAAACAGGGGGCACTATGGCTACACCTTC
few	TRBV6-6	TRBJ2-1	.	CASSYGQEYNEQFF	TGTGCCAGCAGTTACGGGCAGGAATACAATGAGCAGTTCTTC
once	TRBV7-2	TRBJ2-1	TRBD1	CASSLRQGDYNEQFF	TGTGCCAGCAGCTTACGACAGGGGGACTACAATGAGCAGTTCTTC
few	TRBV7-2	TRBJ1-4	.	CASSSWRAKLFF	TGTGCCAGCAGCTCCTGGCGGGCAAAACTGTTTTTT
few	TRBV10-1	TRBJ2-7	.	CASSEGGRAYEQYF	TGCGCCAGCAGTGAGGGTGGCAGGGCCTACGAGCAGTACTTC
.	TRBV7-9	TRBJ1-3	.	CASTPKRVSGNTIYF	TGTGCCAGCACCCCGAAGAGAGTCTCTGGAAACACCATATATTTT
few	TRBV2	TRBJ2-3	.	CASLGLEPVTDTQYF	TGTGCCAGCCTGGGTTTGGAGCCAGTCACAGATACGCAGTATTTT
few	TRBV4-3	TRBJ1-1	.	CASSQELVLGPTIMNTEAFF	TGCGCCAGCAGCCAAGAACTCGTACTAGGGCCAACGATCATGAACACTGAAGCTTTCTTT
few	TRBV11-2	TRBJ1-5	TRBD1	CASSLRGGTGPQHF	TGTGCCAGCAGCCTCAGAGGGGGCACGGGGCCCCAGCATTTT
.	TRBV2	TRBJ2-3	.	CASSAGGNADTQYF	TGTGCCAGCAGTGCCGGCGGGAACGCAGATACGCAGTATTTT
few	TRBV30	TRBJ2-5	TRBD2	CAWTPSGSGRETQYF	TGTGCCTGGACTCCTAGCGGGAGCGGGAGGGAGACCCAGTACTTC